Listed below are T cell receptor beta chains from one sample, sequenced in a study of blood T cell repertoires in COVID-19. This table comes from immunoSEQ multiplex PCR, and its TCRdb copy is limited to in-frame clones, with some not included. The data contain about 32,000 clones, 90% of them singletons. The sequencing sample was made of peripheral blood. These TCRs come from a man between 65 and 79 years old with active or convalescent COVID-19. The CDR3 runs from the conserved cysteine through the conserved F or W. A D gene is named only where the DNA matches it firmly. Clone size is stated in some rows and not others, as once, few, many or a class when expanded.

d_call j_call cdr3_length clone_size v_call cdr3_nt cdr3_aa
TRBD2 TRBJ2-1 16 . TRBV5-6 TGTGCCAGCAGGCGGACTAGCGGGGGGGCCTACAATGAGCAGTTCTTC CASRRTSGGAYNEQFF
TRBD1 TRBJ1-5 16 few TRBV19 TGTGCCAGTAGTCCGTGGACAGGGGGAGGCAATCAGCCCCAGCATTTT CASSPWTGGGNQPQHF
. TRBJ2-7 14 once TRBV3-1/TRBV3-2 TGTGCCAGCAGTCAAGGGGGGGGGACCTACGAGCAGTACTTC CASSQGGGTYEQYF
. TRBJ1-5 14 . TRBV12-5 TGTGCTAGTGGCTCAGGGGTAGGCAATCAGCCCCAGCATTTT CASGSGVGNQPQHF
. TRBJ2-7 14 . TRBV5-1 TGCGCCAGCAGCTTGGCTCAGGCTCCCGGCGAGCAGTACTTC CASSLAQAPGEQYF
TRBD1 TRBJ1-6 14 few TRBV7-9 TGTGCCAGCAGACTTACAGGGGAAGGATCACCCCTCCACTTT CASRLTGEGSPLHF
TRBD1 TRBJ1-1 15 . TRBV5-1 TGCGCCAGCAGCACGGGGACAGGGGTGAACACTGAAGCTTTCTTT CASSTGTGVNTEAFF
. TRBJ2-7 16 . TRBV18 TGTGCCAGCTCACCACAAGTCAGGGGAGACTCCTACGAGCAGTACTTC CASSPQVRGDSYEQYF
TRBD2 TRBJ2-3 15 few TRBV7-9 TGTGCCAGCAGCTTATCGCGGGAGGGTACAGATACGCAGTATTTT CASSLSREGTDTQYF
TRBD2 TRBJ2-2 16 . TRBV28 TGTGCCAGCAGTTTGAGGAGCGGGAGATTAACCGGGGAGCTGTTTTTT CASSLRSGRLTGELFF
. TRBJ1-2 14 . TRBV2 TGTGCCAGCAGTTCGGGGGTGGGAAACTATGGCTACACCTTC CASSSGVGNYGYTF
. TRBJ1-2 14 . TRBV19 TGTGCCAGTACCTATTCGGGTTTTAACTATGGCTACACCTTC CASTYSGFNYGYTF
. TRBJ1-6 13 . TRBV9 TGTGCCAGCAGCGTAGTTGGGGGCTCACCCCTCCACTTT CASSVVGGSPLHF
. TRBJ1-2 14 once TRBV6-5 TGTGCCAGCAGTCCCCACTACAACGGTCCTGGCTACACCTTC CASSPHYNGPGYTF
. TRBJ2-2 14 few TRBV19 TGTGCCAGTAGTATAAGAGTGAACACCGGGGAGCTGTTTTTT CASSIRVNTGELFF
TRBD1 TRBJ2-4 14 . TRBV28 TGTGCCAGCAGTTTATGGGGACAGCTAAACATTCAGTACTTC CASSLWGQLNIQYF
. TRBJ1-3 14 . TRBV6-5 TGTGCCAGCAGTTACTCGAGCGGAGGAAACACCATATATTTT CASSYSSGGNTIYF
TRBD1 TRBJ1-1 17 . TRBV19 TGTGCCAGTAGTATTGAGGGACAGGGGCAAGGATACACTGAAGCTTTCTTT CASSIEGQGQGYTEAFF
TRBD1 TRBJ2-7 14 . TRBV6-2/TRBV6-3 TGTGCCAGCAGTACGATGCAGGGGGCGTACGAGCAGTACTTC CASSTMQGAYEQYF
. TRBJ1-1 15 . TRBV5-6 TGTGCCAGCAGCTTGAGATGGGCGCGGAACACTGAAGCTTTCTTT CASSLRWARNTEAFF
TRBD1 TRBJ1-4 12 . TRBV19 TGTGCCAGTGAGGACAGGGTCGAAAAACTGTTTTTT CASEDRVEKLFF